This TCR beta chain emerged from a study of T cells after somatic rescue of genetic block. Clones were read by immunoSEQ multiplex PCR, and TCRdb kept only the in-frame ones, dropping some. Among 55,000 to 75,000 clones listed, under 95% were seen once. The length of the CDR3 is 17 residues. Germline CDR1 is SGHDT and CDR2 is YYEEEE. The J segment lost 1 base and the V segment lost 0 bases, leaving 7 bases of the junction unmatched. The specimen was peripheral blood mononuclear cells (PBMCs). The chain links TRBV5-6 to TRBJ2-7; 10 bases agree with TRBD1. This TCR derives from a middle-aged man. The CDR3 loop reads CASSLGAGTGASYEQYF. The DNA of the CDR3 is TGTGCCAGCAGCTTGGGGGCAGGGACAGGGGCATCCTACGAGCAGTACTTC.